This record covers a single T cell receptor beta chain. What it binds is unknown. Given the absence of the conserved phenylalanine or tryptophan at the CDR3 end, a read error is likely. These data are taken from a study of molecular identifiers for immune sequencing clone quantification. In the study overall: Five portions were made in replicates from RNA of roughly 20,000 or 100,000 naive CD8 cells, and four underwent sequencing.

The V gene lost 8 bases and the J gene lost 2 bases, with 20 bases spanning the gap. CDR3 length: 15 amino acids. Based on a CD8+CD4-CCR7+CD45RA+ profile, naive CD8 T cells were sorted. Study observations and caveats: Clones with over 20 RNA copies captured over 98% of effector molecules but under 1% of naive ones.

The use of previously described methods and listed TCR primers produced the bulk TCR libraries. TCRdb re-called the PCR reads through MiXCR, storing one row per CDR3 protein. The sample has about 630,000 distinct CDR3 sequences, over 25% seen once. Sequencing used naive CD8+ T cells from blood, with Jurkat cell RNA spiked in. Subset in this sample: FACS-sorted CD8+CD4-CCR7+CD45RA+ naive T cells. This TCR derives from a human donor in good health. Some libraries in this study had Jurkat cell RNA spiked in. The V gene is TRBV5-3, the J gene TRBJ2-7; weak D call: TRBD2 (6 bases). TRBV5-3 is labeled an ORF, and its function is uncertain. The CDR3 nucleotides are TGTGCCAGCAGCCCAGGAGTCGGAGGGGCCTACGAGCAGTACATC. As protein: CASSPGVGGAYEQYI.